A selection of T cell receptor beta chains follows, all from one sample in a study of persistence of HIV-infected CD4 T cells. Their antigens remain unidentified. Data came from immunoSEQ multiplex PCR; TCRdb stores just in-frame clones and leaves some out. The top ten clones hold 13% to 15% of a sample with about 40,000 clones, around 78% of them seen once. The input for sequencing was CD4+ T cells sorted from PBMCs after roughly 18-hour stimulation, taken from a patient who received antiretroviral therapy. All receptors derive from an adult man with HIV who was CMV-seropositive. The CDR3 runs from the conserved cysteine through the conserved F or W. The order of the fields is V gene, clone size, CDR3 length, J gene, D gene, CDR3 protein, CDR3 DNA. A D gene is named only where the DNA matches it firmly. Only part of the rows carry a size: once, few, many, or a class if the clone is expanded.

TRBV3-1/TRBV3-2	NA	15	TRBJ1-5	TRBD1	CASSQTGGSNQPQHF	TGTGCCAGCAGCCAAACAGGGGGCTCAAATCAGCCCCAGCATTTT
TRBV7-2	NA	16	TRBJ1-3	NA	CASSFYRATSGNTIYF	TGTGCCAGCAGCTTCTACAGGGCTACCTCTGGAAACACCATATATTTT
TRBV7-6	NA	14	TRBJ2-1	NA	CASSFLSSRNEQFF	TGTGCCAGCAGCTTTTTGTCCTCCCGCAATGAGCAGTTCTTC
TRBV4-2	NA	13	TRBJ2-7	NA	CASSQEKGGEQYF	TGTGCCAGCAGCCAAGAAAAGGGAGGCGAGCAGTACTTC
TRBV7-2	once	16	TRBJ2-7	TRBD2	CASSLLAGGPSYEQYF	TGTGCCAGCAGCTTATTAGCGGGAGGCCCCTCCTACGAGCAGTACTTC
TRBV27	NA	14	TRBJ2-7	NA	CASSAGMPPYEQYF	TGTGCCAGCAGTGCGGGGATGCCCCCGTACGAGCAGTACTTC
TRBV5-6	NA	14	TRBJ2-1	NA	CASSLSPDVLEQFF	TGTGCCAGCAGCTTGTCCCCCGATGTTTTGGAGCAGTTCTTC
TRBV27	once	14	TRBJ2-7	NA	CASTPYEGSYEQYF	TGTGCCAGCACCCCTTATGAGGGTTCCTACGAGCAGTACTTC
TRBV9	once	16	TRBJ2-7	NA	CASTPRVATGIGEQYF	TGTGCCAGCACCCCAAGAGTAGCAACCGGGATAGGCGAGCAGTACTTC
TRBV28	many	14	TRBJ1-5	NA	CASSFSMVRQPQHF	TGTGCCAGCAGTTTCTCGATGGTTCGTCAGCCCCAGCATTTT
TRBV25-1	NA	11	TRBJ2-7	NA	CASSQGYEQYF	TGTGCCAGCAGTCAGGGCTACGAGCAGTACTTC
TRBV3-1/TRBV3-2	NA	16	TRBJ1-5	TRBD1	CASSPTAGGVEQPQHF	TGTGCCAGCAGCCCCACCGCAGGGGGCGTCGAGCAGCCCCAGCATTTT
TRBV2	NA	13	TRBJ2-7	NA	CASSDPGSYEQYF	TGTGCCAGCAGTGACCCCGGCTCCTACGAGCAGTACTTC
TRBV15	NA	17	TRBJ2-3	NA	CATSRKGHMSSTDTQYF	TGTGCCACCAGCAGAAAGGGACACATGAGTAGCACAGATACGCAGTATTTT
TRBV10-3	NA	15	TRBJ1-6	NA	CAISDLGAGASPLHF	TGTGCCATCAGTGACCTCGGCGCAGGGGCTTCACCCCTCCACTTT
TRBV18	NA	17	TRBJ1-3	TRBD1	CASSLSLTGRSGNTIYF	TGTGCCAGTTCCCTAAGCCTGACAGGGCGATCTGGAAACACCATATATTTT
TRBV7-9	NA	14	TRBJ2-7	NA	CASSFDYRDDEQYF	TGTGCCAGCAGCTTTGACTACAGGGATGACGAGCAGTACTTC
TRBV20-1	NA	15	TRBJ2-2	NA	CSASGLQRNTGELFF	TGCAGTGCTAGTGGACTACAGCGGAACACCGGGGAGCTGTTTTTT
TRBV2	NA	15	TRBJ1-1	NA	CASSEVEGWNTEAFF	TGTGCCAGCAGTGAAGTGGAAGGGTGGAACACTGAAGCTTTCTTT
TRBV14	few	13	TRBJ2-7	NA	CASSQVASYEQYF	TGTGCCAGCAGCCAAGTCGCTAGCTACGAGCAGTACTTC
TRBV2	NA	12	TRBJ1-2	NA	CASRISGRGYTF	TGTGCCAGCAGAATCTCTGGACGGGGCTACACCTTC
TRBV7-2	NA	14	TRBJ2-7	NA	CASSLAGQSYEQYF	TGTGCCAGCAGCTTAGCGGGACAATCCTACGAGCAGTACTTC
TRBV29-1	NA	11	TRBJ2-3	NA	CSGGVGDTQYF	TGCAGCGGTGGGGTAGGAGATACGCAGTATTTT
TRBV5-1	NA	14	TRBJ2-3	TRBD2	CASSLGTSADTQYF	TGCGCCAGCAGCTTAGGGACTAGCGCCGATACGCAGTATTTT
TRBV18	few	13	TRBJ1-3	NA	CASSSGTGNTIYF	TGTGCCAGCTCATCAGGGACCGGGAACACCATATATTTT
TRBV27	once	15	TRBJ2-1	NA	CASSLRGRSYNEQFF	TGTGCCAGCAGTTTACGCGGCAGATCCTACAATGAGCAGTTCTTC